This T cell receptor beta chain stems from a study of CD8 T cells in ankylosing spondylitis. The study, taken as a whole, reports: Reportedly, significant enrichment of disease-linked clones occurred in matched ankylosing spondylitis synovial fluid.

This clonotype has ten or more counts. The antigen remains undetermined. As the method for making TCR beta libraries, quantitative 5'-RACE with molecular barcodes was used. TCRdb fed the 5' RACE reads into MiXCR, producing one record per CDR3 protein. The sample yields 200,000 to 250,000 distinct CDR3 sequences, under 8.5% seen once. The V end was cut by 10 bases, the J end by 0 bases, with 18 bases between. The CDR3 sequence is 15 residues long. The germline V gene encodes CDR1 LGHDT and CDR2 YNNKEL (reference sequence). Material: blood, either unsorted or a sorted T cell fraction (not recorded which). The chain carries TRBV3-1 and TRBJ2-5, with D perhaps matching TRBD2 (5 bases). The clonotype comes from a female donor with ankylosing spondylitis or in good health (not recorded which). This chain's CDR3 is CATSSRRSYQETQYF. The CDR3, as DNA: TGTGCCACCTCTAGCCGGAGGTCATACCAAGAGACCCAGTACTTC.